This T cell receptor (beta chain) emerged from a study of blood T cell repertoires in COVID-19. Trimming removed 8 bases at V and 3 bases at J, with 17 bases between. The V gene's germline CDR1 is SQVTM and CDR2 ANQGSEA. The CDR3 sequence is 13 residues long. Clones were read by immunoSEQ multiplex PCR, and TCRdb kept only the in-frame ones, dropping some. Among roughly 180,000 clones, roughly 79% were seen once, and the ten largest hold 8% to 13%. This receptor was obtained from a woman aged 40 to 50 with COVID-19, enrolled during active disease. This chain uses TRBV29-1 with TRBJ2-7; unclear D gene. Sequences were obtained from peripheral blood. CDR3 nucleotides: TGCAGCTTCCTCCCCCCGGGTGGCTACGAGCAGTACTTC. Translated: CSFLPPGGYEQYF.